This T cell receptor (beta chain) appears in the sequencing data of a study of blood T cells in healthy people across ages. Study observations and caveats: More naive CD4+ cells and higher diversity marked long-lived donors relative to aged donors. For the donors, CMV status was unknown and possibly confounded expanded clonotype changes. Older age coincided with a roughly linear decline in TCR beta diversity per million T cells.

The second PCR ran about 6 to 12 cycles with a sample-barcoded 5' primer and J-beta primers. TCRdb used MiXCR to reprocess the 5' RACE reads, holding one entry per CDR3 protein. The table records some 640,000 distinct CDR3 sequences, approximately 30% of them present only once. This clonotype was observed a few times. The antigen is unknown. A clone one base away is much larger, so this may be a read error. V was pared by 3 bases and J by 4 bases, with 6 bases between. The CDR3 has 12 amino acids. The rearrangement joins TRBV12-3 or TRBV12-4 to TRBJ1-1; D not certain. Source material: blood. The TCR comes from a woman over 75 in good health. This CDR3 reads CASSLLTTEAFF. CDR3 nucleotide sequence: TGTGCCAGCAGTTTGCTAACCACTGAAGCTTTCTTT.